Each of the 28 T cell receptor beta chains below was sequenced from the same sample in a study of OX40 agonist ivuxolimab in advanced cancers. Using immunoSEQ multiplex PCR, the repertoire was profiled, and TCRdb retains in-frame clones only, with some absent. The profile covers around 84,000 clones, with roughly 84% appearing a single time and less than 9.5% taken by the ten largest. The sequenced sample was CD4+ or CD8+ T cells sorted from blood, obtained in a trial of the OX40 agonist ivuxolimab. The source is an adult with an advanced solid tumor such as melanoma, head and neck, liver or kidney cancer.

The genes are TRBV4-2 and TRBJ1-2; no firm D call. The CDR3 extends over 12 amino acids. Per germline, CDR1 LGHNA and CDR2 YNFKEQ. The ends were cut back, 0 bases at V and 8 bases at J, with 7 bases in the middle. The DNA of the CDR3 is TGTGCCAGCAGCCAAGATAGCCGGGGCTACACCTTC. Protein: CASSQDSRGYTF.

The table lists this clone with a count of one. V and J are TRBV11-2 and TRBJ1-5; a weak D match, TRBD1 (6 bases). Deletions cut 2 bases from V and 4 bases from J, with 12 bases between. CDR3 length: 15 residues. Germline loops: CDR1 SGHAT, CDR2 FQNNGV. The CDR3 region is CASSLRPDSNQPQHF. The CDR3 DNA reads as TGTGCCAGCAGCTTACGACCGGACAGTAATCAGCCCCAGCATTTT.

This clone was seen once. V gene TRBV6-5 combines with J gene TRBJ2-7; 7 bases match TRBD1. With V trimmed by 0 bases and J by 3 bases, 2 bases remained unmatched. Germline loops: CDR1 MNHEY, CDR2 SVGAGI. The CDR3 is 14 residues long. The chain's CDR3 is CASSYSGQVYEQYF. The CDR3 coding sequence is TGTGCCAGCAGTTACTCAGGACAGGTCTACGAGCAGTACTTC.

This chain links TRBV5-6 with TRBJ1-1; D is unresolved. Germline V lookup: CDR1 SGHDT, CDR2 YYEEEE. The CDR3 spans 11 residues. The ends were cut back, 4 bases at V and 6 bases at J, with 7 bases in the middle. The CDR3 protein is CASSRQSEAFF. Here the CDR3 DNA reads TGTGCCAGCAGCCGCCAGTCTGAAGCTTTCTTT.

The V and J genes are TRBV19 and TRBJ1-5; D is unclear. The CDR3 is 15 amino acids. CDR1 LNHDA and CDR2 SQIVND come from the germline V gene (reference sequence). Trimming pared 6 bases from V and 4 bases from J, leaving 16 bases between. CDR3 nucleotide sequence: TGTGCCAGTAGACCCCTCTTAGGGAGAAATCAGCCCCAGCATTTT. The encoded protein is CASRPLLGRNQPQHF.

The CDR3 reads CASSETGTEDYGYTF. CDR3 DNA sequence: TGTGCCAGCAGTGAGACCGGGACAGAAGACTATGGCTACACCTTC. The chain is built from TRBV9 and TRBJ1-2; 7 bases line up with TRBD1. V was pared by 5 bases and J by 3 bases, with 10 bases of the junction left unmatched. Germline CDR1 and CDR2: SGDLS and YYNGEE. CDR3 length equals 15 residues.

The chain carries TRBV19 and TRBJ2-1, with 9 bases aligning to TRBD1. Germline V gene sequence: CDR1 LNHDA, CDR2 SQIVND (reference sequence). The CDR3 loop spans 14 amino acids. V was clipped by 7 bases and J by 4 bases; unmatched bases: 5. CDR3 DNA: TGTGCCAGTAAGGGGACAGGGACATACAATGAGCAGTTCTTC. Protein sequence: CASKGTGTYNEQFF.

This clone has only a few counts. The genes are TRBV6-6 and TRBJ1-2; D gene uncertain. Germline V gene lookup returns CDR1 MNHNY and CDR2 SVGAGI (reference sequence). V shed 6 bases and J shed 8 bases, with 16 bases lying between them. The CDR3 runs to 13 residues. CDR3 coding DNA: TGTGCCAGCAGCCCCGACGGGCCTGGGGGCTACACCTTC. Translating it yields CASSPDGPGGYTF.

This chain links TRBV5-6 with TRBJ1-1, with D hard to call. Germline values: CDR1 SGHDT, CDR2 YYEEEE. The CDR3 is made up of 12 amino acids. V lost 0 bases, J lost 6 bases, and 6 bases lay in between. The CDR3 protein is CASSLGPSEAFF. Written as DNA, the CDR3 is TGTGCCAGCAGCTTGGGCCCCTCTGAAGCTTTCTTT. Filled out from reference TRBV5-6 and TRBJ1-1, the complete variable domain reads DAGVTQSPTHLIKTRGQQVTLRCSPKSGHDTVSWYQQALGQGPQFIFQYYEEEERQRGNFPDRFSGHQFPNYSSELNVNALLLGDSALYLCASSLGPSEAFFGQGTRLTVV.

The J gene is TRBJ2-5, the V gene TRBV9; no reliable D call. CDR1 SGDLS and CDR2 YYNGEE come from the germline V gene. The length of the CDR3 is 15 residues. V lost 3 bases and J lost 7, with 19 bases in between. In nucleotides, the CDR3 is TGTGCCAGCAGCGCCACATACGGGCCACAGAGGACCCAGTACTTC. This gives the protein CASSATYGPQRTQYF.

The rearrangement links TRBV9 to TRBJ2-1; D may be TRBD1 (9 bases). The germline gives CDR1 SGDLS, CDR2 YYNGEE. The V and J ends lost 4 bases and 7 bases respectively, with 24 bases between them. This CDR3 is built from 17 residues. The CDR3 is CASSLGQGLLAANEQFF. The CDR3 DNA sequence: TGTGCCAGCAGCCTGGGACAGGGCTTACTAGCGGCTAATGAGCAGTTCTTC.

This chain connects TRBV29-1 to TRBJ2-1; 7 bases map to TRBD1. From germline, CDR1 is SQVTM and CDR2 ANQGSEA. The length of the CDR3 is 11 residues. V dropped 8 bases and J dropped 3; count of bases not matched to a gene: 1. This CDR3 reads CSYRGYNEQFF. CDR3 bases: TGCAGCTACAGGGGCTACAATGAGCAGTTCTTC.

This sequence joins TRBV6-1 and TRBJ1-2; D uncertain. The germline gives CDR1 MNHNS, CDR2 SASEGT. CDR3 length: 13 residues. V was clipped by 0 bases and J by 4 bases, with 6 bases between them. CDR3 DNA sequence: TGTGCCAGCAGTGAAGCTCCTCTCTATGGCTACACCTTC. Protein: CASSEAPLYGYTF.

V gene TRBV10-1 combines with J gene TRBJ2-7, with D perhaps matching TRBD2 (6 bases). Per germline, CDR1 WNHNN and CDR2 SYGVQD (reference sequence). The CDR3 runs 14 residues. With 6 bases removed from V and 6 bases from J, the gap between germline ends came to 18 bases. This CDR3 reads CASSQKTRQGEQYF. For the CDR3, the DNA is TGCGCCAGCAGCCAAAAGACTAGACAAGGCGAGCAGTACTTC.

The chain recombines TRBV5-1 with TRBJ1-5; D uncertain. CDR1 is SGHRS, CDR2 YFSETQ, per germline. The CDR3 has 14 residues. V lost 6 bases to trimming and J lost 4 bases, with 14 bases between them. For the CDR3, the DNA is TGCGCCAGCACCTCGAGGTTGGAGAATCAGCCCCAGCATTTT. Residues: CASTSRLENQPQHF.

This chain joins TRBV6-5 and TRBJ1-3; a weak D match, TRBD1 (6 bases). This CDR3 comprises 15 residues. Per germline, CDR1 MNHEY and CDR2 SVGAGI. The V end was cut by 5 bases, the J end by 2 bases, with 13 bases between. CDR3 DNA sequence: TGTGCCAGCAGTCCCGGGACACACACTGGAAACACCATATATTTT. This sequence encodes CASSPGTHTGNTIYF.

The V call is TRBV5-1, the J call TRBJ2-1; 11 bases fit TRBD1. The CDR3 spans 16 residues. Per germline, CDR1 SGHRS and CDR2 YFSETQ. Trimming cost V 4 bases and J 6 bases; bases outside gene matches: 9. CDR3 residues: CASSPTGTGGINEQFF. The CDR3 DNA is TGCGCCAGCAGCCCGACCGGGACAGGGGGAATCAATGAGCAGTTCTTC.

V gene TRBV4-2 combines with J gene TRBJ1-1, with D unresolved. Germline V gene data show CDR1 as LGHNA and CDR2 as YNFKEQ. Trimming took off 4 bases at V and 1 base at J, with 13 bases between the two ends. There are 15 residues in the CDR3. The CDR3 DNA is TGTGCCAGCAGCCCTTCCTTGGGAGCGAACACTGAAGCTTTCTTT. As protein: CASSPSLGANTEAFF.

This chain links TRBV29-1 with TRBJ1-2; TRBD1 might be the D (5 bases). Trimming shortened V by 1 base and J by 4 bases, and 22 bases separated the two germline ends. The germline V gene has CDR1 SQVTM and CDR2 ANQGSEA. CDR3 length equals 17 residues. The CDR3 DNA reads TGCAGCGTTGAAGCAGATATAAACGTGGACACTCTCTATGGCTACACCTTC. Its translation is CSVEADINVDTLYGYTF.

The chain has TRBV4-1 and TRBJ2-7; D tentatively fits TRBD1 or TRBD2 (6 bases each). There are 15 residues in the CDR3. Trimming pared 0 bases from V and 6 bases from J, leaving 15 bases between. The germline V gene encodes CDR1 MGHRA and CDR2 YSYEKL. The CDR3 loop is CASSQEPGRGGEQYF. The CDR3 DNA is TGCGCCAGCAGCCAAGAACCAGGCAGGGGAGGCGAGCAGTACTTC.

J is TRBJ2-7 and V is TRBV4-2; TRBD1 is a possible D gene (6 bases). Germline V lookup: CDR1 LGHNA, CDR2 YNFKEQ. V was pared by 1 base and J by 0 bases, with 13 bases between. This CDR3 contains 16 residues. The CDR3 region is CASSQVYGGSSYEQYF. The DNA for the CDR3 is TGTGCCAGCAGCCAAGTCTATGGGGGCAGCTCCTACGAGCAGTACTTC.

The chain has TRBV7-2 and TRBJ1-1, with 10 positions matching TRBD1. CDR3 length: 15 residues. CDR1 and CDR2 from the germline V gene are SGHTA and FQGNSA. V shed 3 bases and J 1 base; nucleotides not matched to a gene: 2. CDR3 DNA: TGTGCCAGCAGCTTCGGGACAGGGGCGAACACTGAAGCTTTCTTT. Amino acids: CASSFGTGANTEAFF.

The genes are TRBV30 and TRBJ1-1, with 8 bases aligning to TRBD1. The germline V gene has CDR1 GTSNPN and CDR2 SVGIG (reference sequence). The CDR3 consists of 13 residues. The V gene end was trimmed by 5 bases and the J gene end by 6 bases; junction bases not matched to a gene: 8. The CDR3 coding sequence is TGTGCCTGGGGGACAGGCACTTTCCCTGAAGCTTTCTTT. Its protein product is CAWGTGTFPEAFF.

This chain joins TRBV11-3 and TRBJ1-3, with 8 bases fitting TRBD1. The V and J ends lost 5 bases and 2 bases, in that order; junction bases with no gene match: 17. Germline CDR1 reads SGHNT; CDR2 reads YENEEA. This CDR3 region has 19 residues. CDR3 in DNA: TGTGCCAGCAGCCATCACGCAATCCGACAGGGGTGGCCTGGAAACACCATATATTTT. Translated: CASSHHAIRQGWPGNTIYF.

This clone occurred once. The J gene is TRBJ2-7, the V gene TRBV30; no clear D gene. Germline V gene lookup returns CDR1 GTSNPN and CDR2 SVGIG (reference sequence). This CDR3 comprises 11 residues. The germline V and J ends were trimmed by 2 bases and 5 bases, with 7 bases remaining between them. The CDR3, as DNA: TGTGCCTGGAGTAGAAGTAACGAGCAGTACTTC. This encodes CAWSRSNEQYF.

The chain combines TRBV18 with TRBJ2-5; 9 nucleotides line up with TRBD1. V trimming: 5 bases; J trimming: 5 bases; junction bases outside the gene matches: 12. The CDR3 sequence is 16 residues long. Germline values: CDR1 KGHSH, CDR2 LQKENI. CDR3 DNA sequence: TGTGCCAGCTCAAAGGGACAGGGTGGAATTACGGAGACCCAGTACTTC. Amino acids: CASSKGQGGITETQYF.

This sequence joins TRBV7-2 and TRBJ1-2, with D unclear. CDR3 size: 13 residues. Deletions cut 1 base from V and 4 bases from J, with 7 bases between. Germline CDR1 is SGHTA and CDR2 is FQGNSA. CDR3 bases: TGTGCCAGCAGCTTAGACAGCTCCTATGGCTACACCTTC. This sequence encodes CASSLDSSYGYTF.

CDR3 DNA: TGTGCCATCAGTGGGTCGTCCAGCGCCCCCGGGCAGTACTTC. Translated, it gives CAISGSSSAPGQYF. The chain has TRBV10-3 and TRBJ2-7; D uncertain. V lost 4 bases, J lost 9 bases, and 19 bases lay in between. Germline V gene sequence: CDR1 ENHRY, CDR2 SYGVKD. The CDR3 runs to 14 residues.